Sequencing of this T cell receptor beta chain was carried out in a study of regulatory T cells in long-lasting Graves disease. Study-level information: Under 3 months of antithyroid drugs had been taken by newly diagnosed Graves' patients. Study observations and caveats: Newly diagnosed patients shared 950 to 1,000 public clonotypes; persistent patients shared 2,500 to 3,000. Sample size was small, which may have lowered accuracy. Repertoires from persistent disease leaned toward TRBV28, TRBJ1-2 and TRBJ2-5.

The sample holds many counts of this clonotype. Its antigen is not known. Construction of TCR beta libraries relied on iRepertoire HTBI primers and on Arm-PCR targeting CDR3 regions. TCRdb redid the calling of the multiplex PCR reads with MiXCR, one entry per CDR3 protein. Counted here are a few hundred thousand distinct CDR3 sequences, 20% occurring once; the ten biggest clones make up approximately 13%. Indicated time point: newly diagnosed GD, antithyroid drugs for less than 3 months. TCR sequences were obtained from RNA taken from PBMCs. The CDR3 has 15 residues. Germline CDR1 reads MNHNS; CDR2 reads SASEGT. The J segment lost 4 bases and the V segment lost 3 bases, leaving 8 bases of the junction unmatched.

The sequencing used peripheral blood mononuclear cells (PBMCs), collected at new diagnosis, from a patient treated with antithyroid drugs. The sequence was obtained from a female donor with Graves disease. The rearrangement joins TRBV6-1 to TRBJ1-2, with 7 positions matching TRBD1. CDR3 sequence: CASSEGTARTYGYTF. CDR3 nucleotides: TGTGCCAGCAGTGAGGGGACAGCTCGAACCTATGGCTACACCTTC.